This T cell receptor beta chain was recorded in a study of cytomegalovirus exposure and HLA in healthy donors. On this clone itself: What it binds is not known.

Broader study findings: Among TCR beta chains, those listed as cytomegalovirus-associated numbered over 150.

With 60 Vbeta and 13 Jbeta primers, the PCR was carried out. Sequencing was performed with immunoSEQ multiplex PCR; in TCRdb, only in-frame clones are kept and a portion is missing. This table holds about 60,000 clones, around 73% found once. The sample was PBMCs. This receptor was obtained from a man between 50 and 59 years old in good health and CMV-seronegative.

In DNA, the CDR3 is TGCGCCAGCAGCGGACTAGCGGGGGTGTCCTACAATGAGCAGTTCTTC. As protein: CASSGLAGVSYNEQFF. The chain joins TRBV10-1 to TRBJ2-1; 13 bases are shared with TRBD2. Germline V gene sequence: CDR1 WNHNN, CDR2 SYGVQD (reference sequence). The CDR3 spans 16 residues. The V and J ends lost 6 bases and 1 base, in that order; junction bases with no gene match: 3.